This T cell receptor (beta chain) was found in a study of T cell responses to AZD1222 COVID-19 vaccine. Study results and limitations: Two AZD1222 doses significantly raised spike-specific TCR breadth and depth over controls. In the spike-specific TCR repertoire, nearly half reportedly target unmutated variant regions.

Worth noting for this clone: Its antigen is currently unknown.

Clones were sequenced by immunoSEQ multiplex PCR, and TCRdb holds only the in-frame ones, with some missing. The sample lists roughly 160,000 clones, around nine tenths seen once, with 1.6% in the top ten. Trimming removed 5 bases from V and 8 bases from J; junction bases left unmatched: 17. The CDR3 covers 17 residues. Per the germline V gene, CDR1 is SEHNR and CDR2 is FQNEAQ (reference sequence). This TCR was recovered from an adult in good health. This rearrangement joins TRBV7-9 to TRBJ2-1, with 8 bases matching TRBD2. Source: peripheral blood, taken on day 0 of AZD1222 vaccination. This chain's CDR3 is CASSLGATSGSFDEQFF. CDR3 in DNA: TGTGCCAGCAGCCTTGGAGCCACCAGCGGGAGTTTTGATGAGCAGTTCTTC.